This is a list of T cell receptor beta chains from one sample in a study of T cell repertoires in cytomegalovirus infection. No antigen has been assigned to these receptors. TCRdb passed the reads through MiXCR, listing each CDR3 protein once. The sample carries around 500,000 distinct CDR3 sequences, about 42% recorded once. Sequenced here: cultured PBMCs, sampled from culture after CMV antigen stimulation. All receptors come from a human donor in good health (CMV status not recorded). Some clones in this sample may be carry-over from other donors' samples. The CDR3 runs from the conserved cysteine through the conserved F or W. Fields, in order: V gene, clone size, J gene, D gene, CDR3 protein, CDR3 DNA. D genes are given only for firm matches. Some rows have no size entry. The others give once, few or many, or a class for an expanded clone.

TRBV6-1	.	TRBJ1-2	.	CASSEGIILDYGYTF	TGTGCCAGCAGTGAAGGGATAATTTTGGACTATGGCTACACCTTC
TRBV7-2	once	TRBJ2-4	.	CASSLSGLSGADIQYF	TGTGCCAGCAGCCTATCCGGCTTATCGGGAGCTGACATTCAGTACTTC
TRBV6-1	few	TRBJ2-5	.	CASSVGVATLQETQYF	TGTGCCAGCAGTGTCGGGGTAGCGACCCTCCAAGAGACCCAGTACTTC
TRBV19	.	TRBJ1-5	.	CASSMIAQPQHF	TGTGCCAGTAGTATGATAGCTCAGCCCCAGCATTTT
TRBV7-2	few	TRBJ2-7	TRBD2	CASRLAGEGGQYF	TGTGCCAGCAGACTAGCGGGAGAAGGTGGGCAGTACTTC
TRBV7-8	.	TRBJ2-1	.	CASSPPEGHEQFF	TGTGCCAGCAGCCCTCCCGAGGGACATGAGCAGTTCTTC
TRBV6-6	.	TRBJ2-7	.	CASSRINYEQYF	TGTGCCAGCAGTCGGATCAATTACGAGCAGTACTTC
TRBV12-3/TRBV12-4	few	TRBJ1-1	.	CASSLFSGNTEAFF	TGTGCCAGCAGCCTCTTCAGCGGGAACACTGAAGCTTTCTTT
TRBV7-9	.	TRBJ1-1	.	CASSLDWGETEAFF	TGTGCCAGCAGTCTTGACTGGGGAGAGACTGAAGCTTTCTTT
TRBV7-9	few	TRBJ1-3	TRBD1	CASSPTGGPGNTIYF	TGTGCCAGCAGCCCTACAGGGGGGCCTGGAAACACCATATATTTT
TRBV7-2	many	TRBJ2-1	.	CASSPRRGEQFF	TGTGCCAGCAGCCCCCGTCGAGGTGAGCAGTTCTTC
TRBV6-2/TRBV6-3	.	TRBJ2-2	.	CASSYGVSGELFF	TGTGCCAGCAGTTACGGAGTCTCCGGGGAGCTGTTTTTT
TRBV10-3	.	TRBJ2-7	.	CAIKGRLDLYEQYF	TGTGCCATCAAGGGGCGACTAGACTTATACGAGCAGTACTTC
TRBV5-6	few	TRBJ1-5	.	CASSSTGLHSNQPQHF	TGTGCCAGCAGCTCAACAGGGTTACATAGCAATCAGCCCCAGCATTTT
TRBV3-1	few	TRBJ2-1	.	CASSQGLYNEQFF	TGTGCCAGCAGCCAAGGACTCTACAATGAGCAGTTCTTC
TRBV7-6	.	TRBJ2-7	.	CASSLGVDSYYEQYF	TGTGCCAGCAGCTTAGGGGTTGACAGTTACTACGAGCAGTACTTC
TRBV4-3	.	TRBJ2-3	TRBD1	CASSQPGQGTDTQYF	TGCGCCAGCAGCCAGCCGGGACAGGGCACAGATACGCAGTATTTT
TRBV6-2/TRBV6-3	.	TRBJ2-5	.	CASSYSPSGSYQETQYF	TGTGCCAGCAGTTACAGTCCGAGCGGTTCGTACCAAGAGACCCAGTACTTC
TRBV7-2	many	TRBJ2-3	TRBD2	CASSLGLAGDTQYF	TGTGCCAGCAGCCTGGGACTAGCGGGGGATACGCAGTATTTT
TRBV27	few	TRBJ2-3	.	CASSLGVRGDTQYF	TGTGCCAGCAGTTTAGGCGTTAGGGGGGATACGCAGTATTTT
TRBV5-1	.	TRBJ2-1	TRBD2	CASSPSGKGNEQFF	TGCGCCAGCAGCCCTAGCGGGAAGGGCAATGAGCAGTTCTTC
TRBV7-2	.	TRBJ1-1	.	CAVGRGADTEAFF	TGTGCCGTCGGTCGGGGGGCAGACACTGAAGCTTTCTTT
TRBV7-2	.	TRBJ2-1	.	CASSYRVGTGAEQFF	TGTGCCAGCAGCTATCGGGTGGGCACGGGAGCTGAGCAGTTCTTC